This T cell receptor beta chain originates from a study of identical twins. Study conclusions and caveats: The study based its conclusions on cross-sectional statistical analysis and did not follow the same donors.

Between the trimmed V and J ends, which lost 3 bases and 2 bases, there was a span of 11 bases. Germline values: CDR1 SGHRS, CDR2 YFSETQ. The CDR3 has 15 amino acids. All donors were healthy, and all were Caucasian. This clonotype has ten or more counts. Its antigen remains unknown. MiXCR, applied by TCRdb to the 5' RACE reads, yields one record per CDR3 protein. The sample gives hundreds of thousands of distinct CDR3 sequences, 6.5% to 9.5% of which show up once; less than 2.5% is in the top ten. These data are also associated with another study on yellow fever vaccine responses in identical twins. This second report adds: Reportedly, the T cell response mounted by twins to vaccine seemed partly convergent, partly personalized.

Sequences were obtained from memory (CD45RO+) T cells sorted from blood. V gene TRBV5-1 combines with J gene TRBJ2-2; D could derive from TRBD1 or TRBD2 (5 bases each). The source is a young woman in good health. CDR3 sequence: CASSWGRENTGELFF. The CDR3 DNA reads as TGCGCCAGCAGCTGGGGACGGGAAAACACCGGGGAGCTGTTTTTT.